The next 14 T cell receptor beta chains were all read from a single sample in a study of blood T cell repertoires in COVID-19. Produced via immunoSEQ multiplex PCR; TCRdb's table is partial and in-frame only. This table holds under 300,000 clones, about four fifths found once. The sequenced material came from peripheral blood. These receptors all stem from a man aged 25-45 years who had recovered from COVID-19.

This chain joins TRBV10-3 and TRBJ2-2; weak D call: TRBD2 (7 bases). This CDR3 spans 13 amino acids. V was pared by 7 bases and J by 6 bases, with 12 bases between. Germline CDR1 is ENHRY and CDR2 is SYGVKD. CDR3 sequence reads: CAIKGGGPGELFF. CDR3 bases: TGTGCCATCAAAGGGGGGGGCCCCGGGGAGCTGTTTTTT.

The CDR3 DNA is TGTGCCAGCAGCCCGTCGACAGGGCGAACCGGGGAGCTGTTTTTT. This codes for CASSPSTGRTGELFF. The chain links TRBV7-3 to TRBJ2-2; TRBD1 agrees at 7 bases. The CDR3 has 15 amino acids. In germline, CDR1 is SGHTA, CDR2 FQGTGA. V shed 5 bases and J 5 bases; nucleotides not matched to a gene: 8.

The genes are TRBV19 and TRBJ2-5; TRBD1 might be the D (7 bases). This CDR3 is 14 amino acids long. Germline lookup yields CDR1 LNHDA and CDR2 SQIVND (reference sequence). Trimming pared 5 bases from V and 5 bases from J, leaving 15 bases between. The CDR3 sequence: CASSRQGGTETQYF. CDR3 coding DNA: TGTGCCAGTAGTCGGCAGGGGGGAACGGAGACCCAGTACTTC.

The genes are TRBV29-1 and TRBJ2-7; possible D gene TRBD2, 5 bases. The germline gives CDR1 SQVTM, CDR2 ANQGSEA. The ends were cut back, 2 bases at V and 7 bases at J, with 15 bases in the middle. The CDR3 has 13 residues. CDR3 in DNA: TGCAGCGTTGAAAGGGATAAACGCGGGGAGCAGTACTTC. Its translation: CSVERDKRGEQYF.

V gene TRBV19 combines with J gene TRBJ1-2; D call uncertain. This CDR3 has 14 amino acids. Trimming stripped 6 bases from V and 4 bases from J, with 15 bases between. Germline V gene data show CDR1 as LNHDA and CDR2 as SQIVND (reference sequence). The CDR3 DNA reads TGTGCCAGTAGCCCGGGAGGGCAGGTCTATGGCTACACCTTC. Protein: CASSPGGQVYGYTF.

Concerning this clone itself: Additional DNA sequences in this sample encode the identical CDR3. V is TRBV5-4 and J is TRBJ2-7, with D possibly TRBD1 on 6 matching bases. V lost 0 bases and J 4 bases, leaving 8 bases between the germline ends. The CDR3 has 13 residues. The germline V gene encodes CDR1 SGHNT and CDR2 YYREEE (reference sequence). CDR3 protein: CASSLDRVYEQYF. CDR3 DNA sequence: TGTGCCAGCAGCTTGGACAGGGTTTACGAGCAGTACTTC.

This clone was counted once. This sequence joins TRBV18 and TRBJ2-7, with a possible D match to TRBD1 (6 bases). V lost 4 bases and J lost 0, with 10 bases in between. The germline V gene has CDR1 KGHSH and CDR2 LQKENI. This CDR3 has 14 amino acids. CDR3: CASSRTEHSYEQYV. The CDR3 DNA reads as TGTGCCAGCTCACGGACAGAGCACTCCTACGAGCAGTACGTC.

The V call is TRBV5-4, the J call TRBJ1-6, with 8 positions matching TRBD1. The CDR3 length is 15 residues. CDR1 and CDR2 (germline): SGHNT, YYREEE (reference sequence). The V and J ends lost 5 bases and 5 bases, in that order; junction bases with no gene match: 6. As DNA, the CDR3 is TGTGCCAGCAGACGACAGGGGACGAATAATTCACCCCTCCACTTT. Residues: CASRRQGTNNSPLHF. The full variable domain, with the rest looked up from reference TRBV5-4 and TRBJ1-6, is ETGVTQSPTHLIKTRGQQVTLRCSSQSGHNTVSWYQQALGQGPQFIFQYYREEENGRGNFPPRFSGLQFPNYSSELNVNALELDDSALYLCASRRQGTNNSPLHFGNGTRLTVT.

The chain recombines TRBV3-1 (or the pseudogene TRBV3-2) with TRBJ2-7, with 8 bases aligning to TRBD1. There are 14 residues in the CDR3. V shed 4 bases, J shed 6 bases, and the junction held 8 bases outside the gene matches. Germline CDR1 reads LGHDT; CDR2 reads YNNKEL (reference sequence). CDR3 coding DNA: TGTGCCAGCAGCCCTGGGACAGGCGCCCTCGAGCAGTACTTC. It yields the protein CASSPGTGALEQYF.

This sequence joins TRBV1 and TRBJ1-4; the table calls TRBD1, which could not be checked here. TRBV1 is tagged as a pseudogene. The length of the CDR3 is 13 residues. CDR3 DNA: TGCACCAGCAGTCACAGGGGGGACGAAAAACTGTTTTTT. Translated, it gives CTSSHRGDEKLFF.

The chain recombines TRBV7-2 with TRBJ1-2; D perhaps matches TRBD1 (6 bases). This CDR3 has 16 amino acids. V lost 0 bases and J lost 7, with 18 bases in between. Germline V gene data show CDR1 as SGHTA and CDR2 as FQGNSA. CDR3 region: CASSLAYRVDRLGYTF. CDR3 nucleotides: TGTGCCAGCAGCTTAGCGTACAGGGTGGATCGTCTTGGCTACACCTTC.

This clone showed up just once. DNA for the CDR3: TGTGCCAGCAGCTTAGCGTATGGAACAGGGTATTCACCCCTCCACTTT. Translation gives CASSLAYGTGYSPLHF. The chain carries TRBV7-9 and TRBJ1-6; D possibly corresponds to TRBD1 (6 bases). The germline V and J ends were trimmed by 0 bases and 8 bases, with 14 bases remaining between them. The CDR3 has 16 residues. The germline gives CDR1 SEHNR, CDR2 FQNEAQ (reference sequence).

The J gene is TRBJ2-1, the V gene TRBV11-1; 15 bases align to TRBD2. The CDR3 has 17 residues. CDR1 is SGHAT and CDR2 is FQDESV in the germline V gene (reference sequence). V trimming: 0 bases; J trimming: 5 bases; junction bases outside the gene matches: 2. The CDR3 DNA is TGTGCCAGCAGCTTAGCCGGGACTAGCGGGGGGAACAATGAGCAGTTCTTC. It yields the protein CASSLAGTSGGNNEQFF.

Here the CDR3 reads CASSLADKTYEQYV. In nucleotides, the CDR3 is TGTGCCAGCAGCTTGGCCGACAAGACCTACGAGCAGTACGTC. The chain combines TRBV5-5 with TRBJ2-7; D unresolved. This CDR3 spans 14 amino acids. Germline assignment: CDR1 SGHKS and CDR2 YYEKEE (reference sequence). Trimming pared 0 bases from V and 2 bases from J, leaving 9 bases between.